This TCR beta chain was documented in a study of vaccination and CD4 T cells after COVID-19. Overall study: Cultures that served as controls received a CEFX pool, an HIV-1 Nef pool, or no peptide.

With regard to this clonotype: The antigen is not known.

Treatment of the sample: roughly ten-day PBMC culture with coronavirus spike peptide pools or control peptides (ViraFEST assay). CDR1 and CDR2 from the germline V gene are SGHVS and FQNEAQ. CDR3 length: 14 residues. The V gene lost 4 bases and the J gene lost 3 bases, with 13 bases spanning the gap. Sequencing of cultured CD4+ T cell DNA used the Oncomine TCR Beta short-read assay. In TCRdb, the PCR reads were re-called with MiXCR into one record per CDR3 protein. The data contain about 18,000 distinct CDR3 sequences, roughly three fifths of them singletons. The V call is TRBV7-8, the J call TRBJ2-7; no reliable D call. Material for sequencing was CD4+ T cells from blood, cultured in vitro. This receptor was obtained from a human donor who had recovered from COVID-19. The CDR3 protein is CASSSRSTHYEQYF. CDR3 nucleotide sequence: TGTGCCAGCAGCTCCCGGTCTACCCACTACGAGCAGTACTTC.